This TCR beta chain was identified during a study of human T cells and chemical hapten exposure. Study overall: Weekly scalp doses of diphenylcyclopropenone were given to patients during the roughly 25-week study. Per-sample TCR yield variability stemmed mainly from small pooled library volume differences. Each patch test put 0.01% DPC on the upper back, and results were read at 6 days.

Each CDR3 protein gets one entry after TCRdb re-called the RACE reads with MiXCR. The table shows 95,000 to 150,000 distinct CDR3 sequences, with roughly 12% occurring only once. Indicated time point: pre-sensitization, week 0. Treatment reported: therapeutic diphenylcyclopropenone sensitization with weekly scalp DPC. Blood collection happened ahead of applying each patch test. This CDR3 has 13 amino acids. Germline V gene data show CDR1 as MNHNS and CDR2 as SASEGT. V gave up 2 bases and J gave up 4 bases, with 6 bases separating them. The chain is built from TRBV6-1 and TRBJ2-4, with D unclear. This receptor was identified in a woman between 18 and 29 years old with alopecia areata. Some clones in this sample may be carry-over from other donors' samples. This material consisted of whole blood, taken in connection with sensitization to the hapten diphenylcyclopropenone (DPC). In DNA form, the CDR3 reads TGTGCCAGCAGTGAATCCCCAAAAAACATTCAGTACTTC. Translated, it gives CASSESPKNIQYF.